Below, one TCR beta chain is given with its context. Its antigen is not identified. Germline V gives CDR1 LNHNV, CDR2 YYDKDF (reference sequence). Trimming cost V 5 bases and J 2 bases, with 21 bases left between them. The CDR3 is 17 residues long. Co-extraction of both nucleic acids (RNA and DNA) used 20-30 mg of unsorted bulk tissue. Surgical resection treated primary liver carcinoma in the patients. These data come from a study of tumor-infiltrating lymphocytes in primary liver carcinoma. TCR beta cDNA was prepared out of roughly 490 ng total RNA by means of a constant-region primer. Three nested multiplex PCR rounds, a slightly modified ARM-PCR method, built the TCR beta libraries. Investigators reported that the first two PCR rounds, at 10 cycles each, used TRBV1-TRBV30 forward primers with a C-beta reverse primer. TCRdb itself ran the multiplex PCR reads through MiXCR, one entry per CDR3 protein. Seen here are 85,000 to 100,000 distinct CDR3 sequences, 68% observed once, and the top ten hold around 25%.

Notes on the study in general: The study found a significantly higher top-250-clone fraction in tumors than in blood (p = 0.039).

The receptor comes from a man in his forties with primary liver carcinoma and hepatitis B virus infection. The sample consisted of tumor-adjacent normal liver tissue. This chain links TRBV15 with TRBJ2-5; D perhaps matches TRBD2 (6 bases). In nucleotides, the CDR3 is TGTGCCACCAGCTCCCCCGGCCACCCGGGACTTCAAGAGACCCAGTACTTC. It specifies CATSSPGHPGLQETQYF.